The 8 T cell receptor beta chains listed next were all sequenced from one sample in a study of T cells in Graves' hyperthyroidism and ophthalmopathy (dated by TCRdb to the late 2010s). Libraries were prepared through multiplex PCR. Sequenced on an Illumina HiSeq 2000. The TCR beta CDR3 regions were amplified from the RNA transcripts. The first round of RT-PCR for the TCR CDR3 was performed with the HTBI primer set and the Qiagen OneStep RT-PCR kit. TCRdb trimmed the raw reads at Q25, called clones with MiXCR and kept productive beta chains. Each CDR3 protein appears once, grouped with its most common genes and DNA. In this sample the table shows about 480,000 distinct CDR3 sequences, around 15% of which occur a single time. Of the sample, 17% is held by the ten largest clones. Sequenced material: blood. These receptors were taken from a young woman with Graves' hyperthyroidism.

In its sample, this clonotype was seen many times. The chain carries TRBV20-1 and TRBJ2-1, with 13 bases fitting TRBD2. The V and J ends lost 3 bases and 6 bases, in that order; junction bases with no gene match: 11. Germline CDR1 is DFQATT and CDR2 is SNEGSKA (reference sequence). The CDR3 loop spans 17 amino acids. This CDR3 reads CSARPTKGLAGSNEQFF. CDR3 in DNA: TGCAGTGCTAGGCCCACAAAGGGACTAGCGGGATCCAATGAGCAGTTCTTC.

This clonotype was counted ten times or more. The V call is TRBV20-1, the J call TRBJ1-4; 8 positions match TRBD1. Germline V lookup: CDR1 DFQATT, CDR2 SNEGSKA (reference sequence). After removal of 6 bases from V and 7 bases from J, the junction contained 10 bases not matched to a gene. CDR3 length: 14 amino acids. The CDR3 region has the DNA TGCAGTGCGCTGTCAGGGGGCGATGGTGAAAAACTGTTTTTT. Residues: CSALSGGDGEKLFF.

This clonotype was observed once. The CDR3 sequence is CASSHLRDRPLDYGYTF. The CDR3, as DNA: TGCGCCAGCAGCCACCTCCGGGACCGCCCTTTGGACTATGGCTACACCTTC. This rearrangement joins TRBV4-1 to TRBJ1-2; perhaps TRBD1 as D (5 bases). This CDR3 spans 17 amino acids. Germline-derived CDR1 and CDR2 are MGHRA and YSYEKL. The V end lost 3 bases, the J end lost 3 bases, and 20 bases lay between the germline ends.

This clonotype was picked up many times. The rearrangement uses TRBV9 and TRBJ2-1; D call uncertain. The V gene lost 0 bases and the J gene lost 5 bases, with 9 bases spanning the gap. The CDR3 is 14 amino acids. Per germline, CDR1 SGDLS and CDR2 YYNGEE. CDR3 coding DNA: TGTGCCAGCAGCGTAGCTGGGCGGAACAATGAGCAGTTCTTC. It is translated as CASSVAGRNNEQFF.

This clonotype was seen a few times. Since a much larger clone is just one base distant, this may be a read error. The chain has TRBV28 and TRBJ1-1, with 10 positions matching TRBD1. Germline V gene data show CDR1 as MDHEN and CDR2 as SYDVKM. The length of the CDR3 is 16 residues. Unmatched junction bases numbered 11, after V lost 4 bases and J lost 6 bases. The CDR3 DNA reads as TGTGCCAGCAGTTCGAACCCGGGACAGGGGACAGCTGAAGCTTTCTTT. Its protein product is CASSSNPGQGTAEAFF.

This clonotype was detected many times. V usage is TRBV12-3 or TRBV12-4 and J usage is TRBJ2-3; 12 bases fit TRBD2. The CDR3 has 16 amino acids. After removal of 4 bases from V and 4 bases from J, the junction contained 6 bases not matched to a gene. The CDR3 DNA reads TGTGCCAGCAGTTCCGGACTAGCGGGGCCCCCAGATACGCAGTATTTT. Amino acid sequence: CASSSGLAGPPDTQYF.

CDR3 region: CASKGQGATEAFF. The CDR3 region has the DNA TGTGCCAGCAAGGGACAGGGTGCGACTGAAGCTTTCTTT. V and J are TRBV27 and TRBJ1-1; 9 nucleotides agree with TRBD1. CDR1 is MNHEY, CDR2 SMNVEV, per germline (reference sequence). Germline trimming cut 7 bases from V and 5 bases from J; bases unmatched to any gene: 5. CDR3 size: 13 residues.

The chain is built from TRBV28 and TRBJ1-5, with D possibly matching TRBD1 (5 bases). In germline, CDR1 is MDHEN, CDR2 SYDVKM. V lost 3 bases, J lost 0 bases, and 12 bases lay in between. This CDR3 has 16 residues. The CDR3 bases are TGTGCCAGCAGTTTTCGGACATCGGATAGCAATCAGCCCCAGCATTTT. Translation gives CASSFRTSDSNQPQHF. Full variable domain (rest looked up from reference TRBV28 and TRBJ1-5): DVKVTQSSRYLVKRTGEKVFLECVQDMDHENMFWYRQDPGLGLRLIYFSYDVKMKEKGDIPEGYSVSREKKERFSLILESASTNQTSMYLCASSFRTSDSNQPQHFGDGTRLSIL.